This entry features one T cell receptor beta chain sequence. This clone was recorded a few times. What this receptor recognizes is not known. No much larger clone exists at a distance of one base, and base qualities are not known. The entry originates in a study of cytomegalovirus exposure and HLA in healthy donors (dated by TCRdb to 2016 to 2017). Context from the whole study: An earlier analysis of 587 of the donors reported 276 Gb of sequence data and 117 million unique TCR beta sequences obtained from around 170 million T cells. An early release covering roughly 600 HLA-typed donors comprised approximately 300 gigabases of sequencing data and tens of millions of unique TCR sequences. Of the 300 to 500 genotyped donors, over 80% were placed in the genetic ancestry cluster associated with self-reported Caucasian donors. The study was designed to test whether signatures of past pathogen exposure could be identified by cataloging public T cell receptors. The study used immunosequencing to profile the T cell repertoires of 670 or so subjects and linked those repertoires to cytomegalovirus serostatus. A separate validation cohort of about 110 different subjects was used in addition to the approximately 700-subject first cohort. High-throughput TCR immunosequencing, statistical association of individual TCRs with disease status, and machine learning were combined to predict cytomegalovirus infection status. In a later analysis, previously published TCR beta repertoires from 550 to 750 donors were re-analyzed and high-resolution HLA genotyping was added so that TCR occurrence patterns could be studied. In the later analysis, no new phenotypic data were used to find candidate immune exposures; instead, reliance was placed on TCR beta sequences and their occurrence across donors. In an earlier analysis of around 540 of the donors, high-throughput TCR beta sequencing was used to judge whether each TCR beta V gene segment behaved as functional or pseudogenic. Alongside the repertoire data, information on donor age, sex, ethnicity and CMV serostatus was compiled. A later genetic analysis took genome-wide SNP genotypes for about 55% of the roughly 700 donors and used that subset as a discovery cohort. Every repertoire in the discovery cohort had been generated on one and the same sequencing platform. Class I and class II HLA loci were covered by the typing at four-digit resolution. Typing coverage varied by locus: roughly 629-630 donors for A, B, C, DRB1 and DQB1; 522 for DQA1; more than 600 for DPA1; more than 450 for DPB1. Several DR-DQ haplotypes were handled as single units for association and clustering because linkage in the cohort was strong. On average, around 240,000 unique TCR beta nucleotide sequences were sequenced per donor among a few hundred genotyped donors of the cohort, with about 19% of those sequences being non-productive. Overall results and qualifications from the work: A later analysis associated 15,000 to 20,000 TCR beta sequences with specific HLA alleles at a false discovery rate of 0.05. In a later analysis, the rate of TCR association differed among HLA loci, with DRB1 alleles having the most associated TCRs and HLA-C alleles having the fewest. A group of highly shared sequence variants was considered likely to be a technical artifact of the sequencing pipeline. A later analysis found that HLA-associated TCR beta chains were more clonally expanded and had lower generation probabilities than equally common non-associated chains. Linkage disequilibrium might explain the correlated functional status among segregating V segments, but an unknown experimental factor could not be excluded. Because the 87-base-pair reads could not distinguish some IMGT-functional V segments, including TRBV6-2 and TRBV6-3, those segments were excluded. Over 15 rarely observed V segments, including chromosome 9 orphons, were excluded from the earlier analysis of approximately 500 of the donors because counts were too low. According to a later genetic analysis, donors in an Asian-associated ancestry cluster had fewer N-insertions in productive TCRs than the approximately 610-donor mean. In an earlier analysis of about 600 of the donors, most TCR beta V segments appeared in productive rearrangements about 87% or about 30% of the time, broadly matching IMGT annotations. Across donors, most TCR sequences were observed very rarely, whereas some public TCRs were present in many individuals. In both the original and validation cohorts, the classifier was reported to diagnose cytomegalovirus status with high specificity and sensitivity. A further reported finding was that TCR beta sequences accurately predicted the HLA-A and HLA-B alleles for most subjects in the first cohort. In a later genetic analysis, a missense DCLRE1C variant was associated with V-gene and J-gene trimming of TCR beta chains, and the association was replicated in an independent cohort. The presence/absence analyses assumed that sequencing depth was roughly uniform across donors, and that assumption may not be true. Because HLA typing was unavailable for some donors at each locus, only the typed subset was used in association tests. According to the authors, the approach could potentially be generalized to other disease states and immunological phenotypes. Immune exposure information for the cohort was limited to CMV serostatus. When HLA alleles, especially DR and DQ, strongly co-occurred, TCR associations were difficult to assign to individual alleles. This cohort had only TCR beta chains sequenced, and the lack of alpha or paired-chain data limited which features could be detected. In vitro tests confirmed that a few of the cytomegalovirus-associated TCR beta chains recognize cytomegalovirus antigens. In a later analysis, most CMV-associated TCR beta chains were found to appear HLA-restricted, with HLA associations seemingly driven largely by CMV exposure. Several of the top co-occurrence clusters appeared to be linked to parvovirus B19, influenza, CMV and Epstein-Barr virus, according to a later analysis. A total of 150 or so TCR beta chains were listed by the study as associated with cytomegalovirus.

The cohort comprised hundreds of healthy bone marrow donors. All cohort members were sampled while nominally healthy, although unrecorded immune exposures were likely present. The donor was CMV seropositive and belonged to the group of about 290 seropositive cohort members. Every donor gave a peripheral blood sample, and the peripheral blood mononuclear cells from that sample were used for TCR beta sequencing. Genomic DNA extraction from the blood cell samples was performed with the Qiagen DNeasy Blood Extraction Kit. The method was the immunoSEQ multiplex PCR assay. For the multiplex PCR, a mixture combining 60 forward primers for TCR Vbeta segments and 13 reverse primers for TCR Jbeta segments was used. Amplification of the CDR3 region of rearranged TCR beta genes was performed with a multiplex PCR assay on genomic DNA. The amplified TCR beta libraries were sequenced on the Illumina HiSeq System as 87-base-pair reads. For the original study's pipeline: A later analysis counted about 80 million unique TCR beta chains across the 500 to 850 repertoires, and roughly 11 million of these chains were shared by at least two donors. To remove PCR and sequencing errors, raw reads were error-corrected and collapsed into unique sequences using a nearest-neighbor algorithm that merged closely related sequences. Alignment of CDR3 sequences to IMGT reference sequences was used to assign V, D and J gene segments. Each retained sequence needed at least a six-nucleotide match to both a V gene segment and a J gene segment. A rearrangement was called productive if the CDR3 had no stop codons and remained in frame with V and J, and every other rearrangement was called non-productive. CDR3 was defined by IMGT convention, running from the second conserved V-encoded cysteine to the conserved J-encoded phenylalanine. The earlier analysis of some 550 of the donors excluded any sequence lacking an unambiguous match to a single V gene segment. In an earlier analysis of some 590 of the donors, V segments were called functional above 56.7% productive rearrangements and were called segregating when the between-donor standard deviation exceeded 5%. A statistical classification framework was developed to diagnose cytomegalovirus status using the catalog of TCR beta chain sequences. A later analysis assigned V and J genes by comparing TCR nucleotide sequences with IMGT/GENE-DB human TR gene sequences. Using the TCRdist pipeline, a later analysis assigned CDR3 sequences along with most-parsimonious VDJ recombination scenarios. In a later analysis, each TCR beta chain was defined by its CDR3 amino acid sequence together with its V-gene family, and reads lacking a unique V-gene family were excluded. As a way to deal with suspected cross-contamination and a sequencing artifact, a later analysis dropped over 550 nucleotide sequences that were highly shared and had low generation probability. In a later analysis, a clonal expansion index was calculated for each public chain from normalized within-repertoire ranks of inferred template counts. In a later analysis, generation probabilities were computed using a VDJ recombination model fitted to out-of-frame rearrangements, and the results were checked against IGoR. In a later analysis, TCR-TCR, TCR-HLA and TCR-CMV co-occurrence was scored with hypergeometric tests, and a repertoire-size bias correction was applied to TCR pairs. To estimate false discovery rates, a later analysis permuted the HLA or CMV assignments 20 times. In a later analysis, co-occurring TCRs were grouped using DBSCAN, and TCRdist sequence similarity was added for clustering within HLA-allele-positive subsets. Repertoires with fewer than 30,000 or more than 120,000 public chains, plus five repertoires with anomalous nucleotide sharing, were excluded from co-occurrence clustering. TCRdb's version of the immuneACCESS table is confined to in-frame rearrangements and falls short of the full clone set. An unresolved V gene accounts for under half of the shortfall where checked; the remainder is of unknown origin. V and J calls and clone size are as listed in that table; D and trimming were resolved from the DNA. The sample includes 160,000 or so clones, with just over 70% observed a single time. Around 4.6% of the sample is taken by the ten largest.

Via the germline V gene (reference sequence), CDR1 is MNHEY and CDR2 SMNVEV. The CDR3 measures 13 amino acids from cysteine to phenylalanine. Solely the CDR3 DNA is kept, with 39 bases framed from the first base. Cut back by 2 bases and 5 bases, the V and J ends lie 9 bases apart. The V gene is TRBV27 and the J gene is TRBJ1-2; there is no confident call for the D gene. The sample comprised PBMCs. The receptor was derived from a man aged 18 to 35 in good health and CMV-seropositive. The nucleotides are TGTGCCAGCAGTTTAGCGTCCACGTATGGCTACACCTTC. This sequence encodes CASSLASTYGYTF.